This entry concerns a single TCR beta chain. Its specificity is not known. Read data end 3 residues before the CDR3 end; the end is taken from the germline J gene. Unmatched junction bases numbered 4, after V lost 1 base and J lost 0 bases. Germline V gene data show CDR1 as LNHDA and CDR2 as SQIVND (reference sequence). The CDR3 runs 17 residues. Prevalent HPV16 infections were excluded; only incident single HPV16 infections included. This specimen belongs to a study of T cells in women clearing cervical HPV infection. About the research overall: Controls' single incident HPV16 infection cleared within 12 months without precancer. For cases, blood was sampled a median about 160 days after lesion detection, interquartile range roughly 85 to 200 days.

Repertoires were generated with immunoSEQ multiplex PCR, while TCRdb's copy carries only in-frame clones and drops some. The sample's table shows about 26,000 clones. Broader study findings: TRBV6-7 relative abundance averaged about 0.1% in cases and about 0.15% in controls.

This sequence joins TRBV19 and TRBJ2-1; TRBD2 matches 9 bases. The source material was blood buffy coat. The sequence was collected from a woman aged 18 to 69 with a cervical HPV16 infection that either progressed to CIN3+ or cleared (not recorded which). The CDR3 region is CASSIAAGGSSYNEQFF. The CDR3 DNA, read in part, is TGTGCCAGTAGTATAGCAGCGGGGGGCAGCTCCTACAATGAG.